This T cell receptor (beta chain) was found in a study of cytomegalovirus exposure and HLA in healthy donors. Findings and caveats of the study: TCR beta V- and J-gene trimming, according to a later analysis, was linked to a missense DCLRE1C variant. With further analysis later on, most CMV-associated TCR beta chains appeared HLA-restricted.

The J segment lost 5 bases and the V segment lost 4 bases, leaving 4 bases of the junction unmatched. The CDR3 runs to 14 residues. Germline loops: CDR1 SNHLY, CDR2 FYNNEI. This clone came up many times. The target antigen is unknown. The PCR was carried out with 60 Vbeta primers and 13 Jbeta primers. Produced via immunoSEQ multiplex PCR; TCRdb's table is partial and in-frame only. The sample has 150,000 to 200,000 clones; roughly three quarters are singletons. The receptor comes from a male donor in good health and CMV-seropositive. Sequencing was done on a sample of PBMCs. The chain combines TRBV2 with TRBJ2-2; 7 bases map to TRBD1. The CDR3 spells CASSGRRGTGELFF. The DNA for the CDR3 is TGTGCCAGCAGTGGCCGCAGGGGGACCGGGGAGCTGTTTTTT. The complete variable domain, with remaining parts taken from reference TRBV2 and TRBJ2-2, reads EPEVTQTPSHQVTQMGQEVILRCVPISNHLYFYWYRQILGQKVEFLVSFYNNEISEKSEIFDDQFSVERPDGSNFTLKIRSTKLEDSAMYFCASSGRRGTGELFFGEGSRLTVL.